The clone carrying this T cell receptor beta chain was observed a single time. The repertoire was sequenced with immunoSEQ multiplex PCR; TCRdb's copy has only in-frame clones and lacks some. The sample holds more than 120,000 clones, around 90% seen once. This sample is drawn from a study of control samples from healthy donors and cancer patients. V was trimmed by 1 base and J by 6 bases, leaving 12 bases between them. Looked up from germline, CDR1 is GTSNPN and CDR2 is SVGIG (reference sequence). This CDR3 comprises 14 residues. This receptor was obtained from a man aged 30 to 45 in good health. The J gene is TRBJ1-4, the V gene TRBV30, with D tentatively TRBD1 (6 bases). Sequencing input: blood. The DNA of the CDR3 is TGTGCCTGGAGTGCAGGGGCGGGGGATGAAAAACTGTTTTTT. It yields the protein CAWSAGAGDEKLFF.